Below, 25 T cell receptor beta chains from the same sample are listed, as sequenced in a study of regulatory dendritic cells for organ transplantation. Assay: immunoSEQ multiplex PCR; the TCRdb copy retains only in-frame clones and omits some. This table has about 20,000 clones, approximately 85% appearing once. Their cognate antigens are unknown. Sorted subsets were CFSE-labeled and cultured approximately 5 days with allogeneic dendritic cells. The source material was naive CD4+ T cells from blood cultured with regulatory dendritic cells. Regarding subset: CD45RA+ naive T cells. All receptors come from a human donor in good health.

The chain employs TRBV15 and TRBJ1-2; D ambiguous. The CDR3 totals 14 residues. Germline values: CDR1 LNHNV, CDR2 YYDKDF (reference sequence). Trimming pared 1 base from V and 7 bases from J, leaving 13 bases between. The CDR3 sequence is CATSRGVTLGGYTF. The CDR3 DNA follows: TGTGCCACCAGCAGAGGGGTAACACTGGGTGGCTACACCTTC.

The V gene is TRBV19, the J gene TRBJ2-3, with D unclear. CDR1 and CDR2 (germline): LNHDA, SQIVND (reference sequence). The CDR3 contains 14 residues. Trimming cost V 5 bases and J 1 base, with 10 bases left between them. The CDR3 nucleotides read TGTGCCAGTAGTCTAGGGCGAGGCACAGATACGCAGTATTTT. The encoded protein is CASSLGRGTDTQYF.

The V gene is TRBV11-2, the J gene TRBJ2-5, with D unresolved. The CDR3 runs to 12 residues. The V gene's germline CDR1 is SGHAT and CDR2 FQNNGV. V shed 1 base and J shed 5 bases, with 5 bases lying between them. CDR3 sequence (DNA): TGTGCCAGCAGCTTAGTGCGGGAGACCCAGTACTTC. Protein product: CASSLVRETQYF.

CDR3 in DNA: TGTGCCAGCAGCTCTTTGGGGGTGAGGAGCTACGAGCAGTACTTC. It encodes CASSSLGVRSYEQYF. The chain employs TRBV5-6 and TRBJ2-7; either TRBD1 or TRBD2 may fit D (5 bases each). This CDR3 is built from 15 residues. The V gene's germline CDR1 is SGHDT and CDR2 YYEEEE. Trimming took off 3 bases at V and 3 bases at J, with 16 bases between the two ends.

J is TRBJ1-2 and V is TRBV23-1; TRBD1 aligns across 12 bases. TRBV23-1 falls under the ORF class, with uncertain function. V gave up 2 bases and J gave up 8 bases; unmatched junction bases: 21. The CDR3 runs to 20 residues. The CDR3 here is CASSQLSGTGGGIKYRGYTF. The DNA of the CDR3 is TGCGCCAGCAGTCAACTTTCCGGGACAGGGGGCGGGATAAAGTATAGGGGCTACACCTTC.

The chain is built from TRBV5-8 and TRBJ1-5; D is unclear. Germline V lookup: CDR1 SGHTS, CDR2 YDEGEE. Between the trimmed V and J ends, which lost 0 bases and 0 bases, there was a span of 7 bases. The CDR3 sequence is 15 residues long. DNA for the CDR3: TGTGCCAGCAGCTTGGGGGGATTTAGCAATCAGCCCCAGCATTTT. It yields the protein CASSLGGFSNQPQHF. Combining the CDR3 with reference TRBV5-8 and TRBJ1-5 gives the whole variable domain EAGVTQSPTHLIKTRGQQATLRCSPISGHTSVYWYQQALGLGLQFLLWYDEGEERNRGNFPPRFSGRQFPNYSSELNVNALELEDSALYLCASSLGGFSNQPQHFGDGTRLSIL.

Turning to this clone: One junction end disagrees with the germline gene, perhaps due to a read error. This chain uses TRBV7-7 with TRBJ2-5; 8 bases fit TRBD2. From germline, CDR1 is SSHAT and CDR2 FNYEAQ (reference sequence). The CDR3 consists of 17 residues. For the CDR3, the DNA is TGTGCTAGCAGCTTTGGCGAGCGGGGGAAAACTGAAGAGACCCAGTACTTC. It yields the protein CASSFGERGKTEETQYF.

V gene TRBV13 combines with J gene TRBJ1-2, with 7 bases fitting TRBD1. There are 16 residues in the CDR3. J lost 3 bases, V lost 3 bases, and 10 bases had no gene match. CDR1 and CDR2 (germline): PRHDT, FYEKMQ (reference sequence). The CDR3 here is CASSFRGTSEDYGYTF. CDR3 nucleotides: TGTGCCAGCAGCTTCAGGGGGACTTCAGAGGACTATGGCTACACCTTC.

The rearrangement joins TRBV7-2 to TRBJ1-5; D not certain. Germline V CDR1 and CDR2: SGHTA, FQGNSA. The length of the CDR3 is 13 residues. V dropped 1 base and J dropped 7 bases, with 8 bases sitting between them. The CDR3 region has the DNA TGTGCCAGCAGCTTAGGAGAACAACAGCCCCAGCATTTT. Translation: CASSLGEQQPQHF.

V is TRBV30 and J is TRBJ1-1; D possibly corresponds to TRBD1 (6 bases). Germline V gives CDR1 GTSNPN, CDR2 SVGIG (reference sequence). Trimming pared 1 base from V and 6 bases from J, leaving 12 bases between. The CDR3 contains 13 residues. The CDR3 DNA reads as TGTGCCTGGAGTGCAACAGGGCCGCCTGAAGCTTTCTTT. Translating it yields CAWSATGPPEAFF.

This clone was detected a few times. The chain joins TRBV2 to TRBJ2-7; TRBD1 agrees at 7 bases. The trim removed 5 bases at V and 7 bases at J, leaving 2 bases unmatched. CDR1 and CDR2 from the germline V gene are SNHLY and FYNNEI. The CDR3 is made up of 11 amino acids. CDR3: CASSTGVEQYF. CDR3 DNA sequence: TGTGCCAGCAGTACAGGGGTAGAGCAGTACTTC.

This chain joins TRBV2 and TRBJ1-5; tentatively, D is TRBD1 (5 bases). There are 15 residues in the CDR3. Trimming pared 6 bases from V and 7 bases from J, leaving 19 bases between. Looked up from germline, CDR1 is SNHLY and CDR2 is FYNNEI. This chain's CDR3 is CASSPQGLTGQPQHF. The CDR3 region has the DNA TGTGCCAGCAGCCCGCAGGGACTGACGGGGCAGCCCCAGCATTTT.

This chain joins TRBV7-2 and TRBJ2-3; possibly TRBD2 for D (6 bases). Trimming took off 5 bases at V and 6 bases at J, with 15 bases between the two ends. This CDR3 spans 14 amino acids. CDR1 SGHTA and CDR2 FQGNSA come from the germline V gene. The CDR3 sequence is CASSMGGGGDTQYF. CDR3 sequence (DNA): TGTGCCAGCAGCATGGGAGGTGGTGGGGATACGCAGTATTTT.

The chain has TRBV19 and TRBJ2-3, with D possibly called TRBD1 or TRBD2 (7 bases each). CDR1 is LNHDA, CDR2 SQIVND, per germline (reference sequence). V dropped 6 bases and J dropped 2 bases, with 18 bases sitting between them. The length of the CDR3 is 16 residues. The CDR3 loop is CASRNRGGGYTDTQYF. Written as DNA, the CDR3 is TGTGCCAGTAGGAACAGGGGAGGGGGCTACACAGATACGCAGTATTTT.

V and J are TRBV7-2 and TRBJ2-7; perhaps TRBD2 as D (6 bases). V lost 1 base, J lost 6 bases, and 13 bases lay in between. The CDR3 runs to 14 residues. Germline V gives CDR1 SGHTA, CDR2 FQGNSA. The CDR3 DNA sequence: TGTGCCAGCAGCTTAGTGCGGGAAGGGGCCGAGCAGTACTTC. It translates to CASSLVREGAEQYF.

V gene TRBV10-1 combines with J gene TRBJ2-1; 9 bases line up with TRBD1. The ends lost 6 bases at V and 9 bases at J; junction bases unmatched: 15. Germline-derived CDR1 and CDR2 are WNHNN and SYGVQD (reference sequence). The CDR3 has 16 amino acids. CDR3 DNA sequence: TGCGCCAGCAGCGAGAGGGGGACAGGGATCTACGGTGAGCAGTTCTTC. Protein product: CASSERGTGIYGEQFF.

The CDR3 DNA reads as TGTGCCAGCAGCCTCCTCGGACAGATTAACTATGGCTACACCTTC. This translates into CASSLLGQINYGYTF. This sequence joins TRBV4-2 and TRBJ1-2, with D perhaps matching TRBD1 (6 bases). This CDR3 has 15 residues. V lost 4 bases and J 1 base, leaving 13 bases between the germline ends. Germline V gene data show CDR1 as LGHNA and CDR2 as YNFKEQ.

The chain combines TRBV6-1 with TRBJ2-3, with a tentative D call TRBD2 (6 bases). The ends were cut back, 3 bases at V and 1 base at J, with 17 bases in the middle. This CDR3 spans 17 amino acids. Germline V gives CDR1 MNHNS, CDR2 SASEGT. CDR3 in amino acids: CASSEIRSSAGTDTQYF. CDR3 bases: TGTGCCAGCAGTGAGATTCGTTCTAGCGCCGGCACAGATACGCAGTATTTT.

The chain has TRBV5-6 and TRBJ2-7; 9 bases match TRBD1. CDR3 length: 15 residues. Losses at the gene ends were 4 bases for V and 4 bases for J; bases not matched to a gene: 9. Germline V gene data show CDR1 as SGHDT and CDR2 as YYEEEE. CDR3 protein: CASSQNRGPGYEQYF. The CDR3 bases are TGTGCCAGCAGCCAAAACAGGGGGCCGGGGTACGAGCAGTACTTC.

The chain employs TRBV6-1 and TRBJ2-7, with TRBD2 identical over 7 bases. The V and J ends lost 5 bases and 7 bases, in that order; junction bases with no gene match: 14. The CDR3 loop spans 15 amino acids. In germline, CDR1 is MNHNS, CDR2 SASEGT. CDR3 DNA sequence: TGTGCCAGCAGTTCAGGCGCGGCGGGAGTGAAAGAGCAGTACTTC. Residues: CASSSGAAGVKEQYF.

This clone was observed a few times. J is TRBJ1-5 and V is TRBV30; D might be TRBD1 (5 bases). The V and J ends lost 5 bases and 4 bases respectively, with 12 bases between them. The CDR3 length is 13 residues. The germline V gene encodes CDR1 GTSNPN and CDR2 SVGIG (reference sequence). In nucleotides, the CDR3 is TGTGCCTGGCAAAGAGACAGAAATCAGCCCCAGCATTTT. Amino acid sequence: CAWQRDRNQPQHF.

This clone was seen only once. The genes are TRBV27 and TRBJ2-7; TRBD1 agrees at 7 bases. J gave up 3 bases and V 5 bases, and 7 bases lay outside the gene matches. The CDR3 consists of 14 residues. Germline-derived CDR1 and CDR2 are MNHEY and SMNVEV (reference sequence). The CDR3 spells CASSPRDRYYEQYF. The CDR3 nucleotides read TGTGCCAGCAGTCCCCGGGACAGATACTACGAGCAGTACTTC.

The V gene is TRBV6-6, the J gene TRBJ2-3; the match to TRBD2 covers 9 bases. Germline V gene lookup returns CDR1 MNHNY and CDR2 SVGAGI (reference sequence). With V trimmed by 5 bases and J by 5 bases, 8 bases remained unmatched. This CDR3 has 15 residues. This chain's CDR3 is CASSVRGGRGDTQYF. As DNA, the CDR3 is TGTGCCAGCAGTGTGCGGGGGGGCCGGGGAGATACGCAGTATTTT.

This clone is deemed medium-sized. The chain joins TRBV2 to TRBJ1-6; no clear D. This CDR3 spans 10 amino acids. The germline gives CDR1 SNHLY, CDR2 FYNNEI. The germline V and J ends were trimmed by 6 bases and 10 bases, with 4 bases remaining between them. CDR3 amino acids: CASSGSPLHF. CDR3 DNA sequence: TGTGCCAGCAGCGGGTCACCCCTCCACTTT.

The V and J genes are TRBV11-2 and TRBJ1-1; TRBD1 might be the D (5 bases). With 5 bases removed from V and 0 bases from J, the gap between germline ends came to 19 bases. Germline-derived CDR1 and CDR2 are SGHAT and FQNNGV. The CDR3 consists of 17 residues. The DNA for the CDR3 is TGTGCCAGCAGCCCGCGAGCCGTCAGGGCCATGAACACTGAAGCTTTCTTT. Protein: CASSPRAVRAMNTEAFF.